Following are 9 T cell receptor beta chains from one sample sequenced in a study of cytomegalovirus exposure and HLA in healthy donors. The method was immunoSEQ multiplex PCR; TCRdb's version includes in-frame clones alone and lacks a portion of them. This table holds around 300,000 clones, 86% found once. The source material was PBMCs. These receptors all come from a woman aged 18-30 years in good health and CMV-seronegative.

This rearrangement joins TRBV18 to TRBJ1-5; no clear D gene. Germline loops: CDR1 KGHSH, CDR2 LQKENI. CDR3 length: 14 residues. Trimming took off 6 bases at V and 5 bases at J, with 14 bases between the two ends. DNA for the CDR3: TGTGCCAGCTCGGGTTTCCCTAGTGATCAGCCCCAGCATTTT. Protein sequence: CASSGFPSDQPQHF.

V usage is TRBV6-5 and J usage is TRBJ2-7; maybe TRBD1 (6 bases). This CDR3 contains 14 residues. Trimming pared 7 bases from V and 6 bases from J, leaving 19 bases between. Per germline, CDR1 MNHEY and CDR2 SVGAGI. CDR3 sequence reads: CASTDGNRAGEQYF. The CDR3 DNA reads TGTGCCAGCACCGACGGGAACAGGGCCGGCGAGCAGTACTTC.

This clone was seen only a few times. The V and J genes are TRBV7-3 and TRBJ1-2; TRBD1 is a possible D gene (5 bases). The CDR3 sequence is 15 residues long. V lost 1 base and J lost 6, with 15 bases in between. Germline V lookup: CDR1 SGHTA, CDR2 FQGTGA. The CDR3 DNA reads as TGTGCCAGCAGCTTAATTACCTCCAGGGTTAATGGCTACACCTTC. Encoded protein: CASSLITSRVNGYTF.

CDR3 in amino acids: CASRPYLSGSTDTQYF. CDR3 in DNA: TGTGCCAGCAGACCTTATCTTAGCGGCTCCACAGATACGCAGTATTTT. This chain uses TRBV27 with TRBJ2-3; perhaps TRBD2 as D (6 bases). V lost 6 bases, J lost 2 bases, and 18 bases lay in between. The CDR3 contains 16 residues. In germline, CDR1 is MNHEY, CDR2 SMNVEV (reference sequence).

This clone was seen only a few times. The chain combines TRBV25-1 with TRBJ2-7; 7 bases align to TRBD2. The length of the CDR3 is 14 residues. Trimming removed 2 bases from V and 0 bases from J; junction bases left unmatched: 1. Per the germline V gene, CDR1 is MGHDK and CDR2 is SYGVNS. The CDR3 sequence is CASSEPSGSYEQYF. CDR3 nucleotide sequence: TGTGCCAGCAGTGAACCTAGCGGCTCCTACGAGCAGTACTTC.

The chain carries TRBV29-1 and TRBJ2-3, with D perhaps matching TRBD1 (6 bases). CDR3 length: 14 residues. V was trimmed by 1 base and J by 6 bases, leaving 14 bases between them. Germline values: CDR1 SQVTM, CDR2 ANQGSEA. This chain's CDR3 is CSVEVQGKRDTQYF. The CDR3 nucleotides are TGCAGCGTTGAAGTACAGGGAAAAAGGGATACGCAGTATTTT.

The rearrangement joins TRBV6-6 to TRBJ2-1; 14 bases are a match to TRBD2. V lost 5 bases, J lost 7 bases, and 4 bases stayed unmatched. Germline-derived CDR1 and CDR2 are MNHNY and SVGAGI (reference sequence). The length of the CDR3 is 15 residues. CDR3 in amino acids: CASSAGTSGRNEQFF. In nucleotides, the CDR3 is TGTGCCAGCAGTGCCGGGACTAGCGGGAGAAATGAGCAGTTCTTC.

The table lists this clone with a count of one. The chain combines TRBV10-3 with TRBJ2-7; 10 nucleotides line up with TRBD1. With V trimmed by 6 bases and J by 5 bases, 4 bases remained unmatched. This CDR3 has 13 residues. Germline V CDR1 and CDR2: ENHRY, SYGVKD. The CDR3 reads CAIRGQGPHEQYF. DNA for the CDR3: TGTGCCATCAGGGGACAGGGGCCCCACGAGCAGTACTTC.

This clone was counted once. The rearrangement joins TRBV4-1 to TRBJ2-2, with D possibly matching TRBD2 (6 bases). The V end was cut by 4 bases, the J end by 0 bases, with 15 bases between. The germline V gene encodes CDR1 MGHRA and CDR2 YSYEKL. The CDR3 runs to 17 residues. CDR3 nucleotides: TGCGCCAGCAGCCGACTAGGGACCCACGCGAACACCGGGGAGCTGTTTTTT. The encoded protein is CASSRLGTHANTGELFF.